This TCR beta chain was captured in a study of PD-1 blockade in classical Hodgkin lymphoma. There are 14 residues in the CDR3. The V gene's germline CDR1 is SGHTA and CDR2 FQGTGA. Findings and caveats of the study: Healthy donors were reported to have higher baseline TCR diversity than newly diagnosed patients. Factors driving the repertoire differences, possibly disease activity or prior therapy, remain undefined. Complete responders' baseline diversity resembled that of newly diagnosed patients. It was CD4+ TCR diversity, not CD8+, that rose significantly by C4D1.

The time point: cycle 4 day 1 (C4D1), after six to seven weeks of nivolumab. Autologous stem cell transplantation was followed by relapse in every patient, and brentuximab vedotin exposure varied. It was by magnetic negative selection that CD8+ T cells were isolated from thawed PBMCs. TCRdb's table, derived via immunoSEQ multiplex PCR, lists solely in-frame clones and lacks some. Of about 15,000 clones in the sample, about nine tenths are singletons; the top ten hold roughly 18%. Worth noting for this clone: The antigen is unknown. Germline is not matched at one junction end, which may reflect a read error.

The source of this sequence is a human donor with classical Hodgkin lymphoma. This sample comprised CD8+ T cells from blood, obtained before the fourth cycle of nivolumab. This chain links TRBV7-3 with TRBJ2-7; D is undetermined. The CDR3 DNA sequence: TGCGCCAGCAGCCAAGATATAGGAGCCTACGAGCAGTACTTC. This encodes CASSQDIGAYEQYF.